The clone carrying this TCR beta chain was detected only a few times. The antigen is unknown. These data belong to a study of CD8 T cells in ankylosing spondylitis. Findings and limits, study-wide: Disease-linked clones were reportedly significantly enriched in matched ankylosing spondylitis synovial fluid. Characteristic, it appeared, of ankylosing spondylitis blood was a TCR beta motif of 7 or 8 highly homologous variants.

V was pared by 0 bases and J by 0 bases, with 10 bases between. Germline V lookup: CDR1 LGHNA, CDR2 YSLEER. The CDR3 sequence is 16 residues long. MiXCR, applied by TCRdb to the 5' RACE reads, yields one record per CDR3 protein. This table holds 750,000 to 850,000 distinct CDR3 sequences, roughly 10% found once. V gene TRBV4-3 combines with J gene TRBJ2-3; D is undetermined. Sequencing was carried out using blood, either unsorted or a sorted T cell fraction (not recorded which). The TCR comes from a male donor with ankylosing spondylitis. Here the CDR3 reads CASSQDTRVSTDTQYF. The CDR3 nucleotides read TGCGCCAGCAGCCAAGATACAAGAGTTAGCACAGATACGCAGTATTTT.